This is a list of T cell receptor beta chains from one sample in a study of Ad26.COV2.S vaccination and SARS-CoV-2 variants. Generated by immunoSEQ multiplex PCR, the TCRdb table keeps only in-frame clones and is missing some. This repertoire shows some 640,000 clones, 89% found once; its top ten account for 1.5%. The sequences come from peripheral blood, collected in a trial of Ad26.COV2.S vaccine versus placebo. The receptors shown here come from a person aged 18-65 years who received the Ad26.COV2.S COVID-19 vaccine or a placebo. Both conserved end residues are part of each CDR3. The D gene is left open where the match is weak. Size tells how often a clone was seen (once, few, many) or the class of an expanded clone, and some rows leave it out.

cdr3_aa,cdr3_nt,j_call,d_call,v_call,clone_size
CSVTRTGTGELFF,TGCAGCGTCACAAGGACAGGGACCGGGGAGCTGTTTTTT,TRBJ2-2,TRBD1,TRBV29-1,NA
CASSQEERTSGPRTDTQYF,TGTGCCAGCAGCCAAGAGGAAAGGACTAGCGGGCCGAGGACAGATACGCAGTATTTT,TRBJ2-3,TRBD2,TRBV4-2,NA
CATSEGDQETQYF,TGTGCCACCAGTGAAGGGGACCAAGAGACCCAGTACTTC,TRBJ2-5,NA,TRBV24-1,NA
CASRPGGDEKLFF,TGTGCCAGCAGGCCGGGGGGAGATGAAAAACTGTTTTTT,TRBJ1-4,NA,TRBV12-3/TRBV12-4,once
CASSLALAGRSYEQYF,TGTGCCAGCAGCTTGGCCCTAGCGGGCAGGTCCTACGAGCAGTACTTC,TRBJ2-7,TRBD2,TRBV5-5,NA
CASSVLAVNSYNEQFF,TGCGCCAGCAGCGTATTAGCGGTCAACTCCTACAATGAGCAGTTCTTC,TRBJ2-1,NA,TRBV5-1,NA
CASSLVAGEYEQYF,TGCGCCAGCAGCTTGGTGGCGGGAGAGTACGAGCAGTACTTC,TRBJ2-7,TRBD2,TRBV5-1,NA
CASSRAEHFSYEQYF,TGTGCCAGTAGTAGGGCAGAACATTTTTCCTACGAGCAGTACTTC,TRBJ2-7,NA,TRBV19,once
CASSYSGASSGNTIYF,TGTGCCAGCAGTTATTCCGGGGCCAGCTCTGGAAACACCATATATTTT,TRBJ1-3,NA,TRBV6-5,NA
CATGGGQGNVNEQFF,TGTGCCACTGGAGGGGGACAGGGGAATGTCAATGAGCAGTTCTTC,TRBJ2-1,TRBD1,TRBV24-1,NA
CASRVPWGEEQYF,TGTGCCAGCAGGGTGCCGTGGGGCGAGGAGCAGTACTTC,TRBJ2-7,NA,TRBV5-5,NA
CALGGDNEKLFF,TGTGCCCTCGGGGGGGATAATGAAAAACTGTTTTTT,TRBJ1-4,NA,TRBV6-4,NA
CASSDSFQGGPGDTQYF,TGTGCCAGCAGTGACTCTTTTCAGGGAGGGCCTGGAGATACGCAGTATTTT,TRBJ2-3,TRBD2,TRBV6-4,NA
CASSLTETTSQAFF,TGCGCCAGCAGCTTGACCGAAACCACGTCGCAGGCTTTCTTT,TRBJ1-1,NA,TRBV5-1,NA
CASNRGTIGEQYF,TGTGCCAGCAATCGGGGGACGATCGGCGAGCAGTACTTC,TRBJ2-7,NA,TRBV6-5,once
CASSYMTGPNQPQHF,TGTGCCAGCAGTTACATGACGGGTCCCAATCAGCCCCAGCATTTT,TRBJ1-5,NA,TRBV6-2/TRBV6-3,NA
CASGGTGLYEQYF,TGTGCCTCCGGGGGTACAGGGTTATACGAGCAGTACTTC,TRBJ2-7,NA,TRBV10-3,NA
CSASDGTGSFGYTF,TGCAGTGCTAGTGATGGGACAGGGAGTTTTGGCTACACCTTC,TRBJ1-2,TRBD1,TRBV20-1,few
CAWGAQGGEAFF,TGTGCCTGGGGAGCTCAGGGGGGTGAAGCTTTCTTT,TRBJ1-1,TRBD1,TRBV30,NA
CASSPGIRALNIQYF,TGTGCCAGCAGCCCCGGGATACGGGCCCTAAACATTCAGTACTTC,TRBJ2-4,NA,TRBV5-6,NA
CASSLTAGGLYNEQFF,TGCGCCAGCAGCCTTACAGCGGGGGGGTTATACAATGAGCAGTTCTTC,TRBJ2-1,TRBD2,TRBV4-3,NA
CASSQDRAQGLAKNIQYF,TGCGCCAGCAGCCAAGATCGGGCCCAGGGTTTAGCCAAAAACATTCAGTACTTC,TRBJ2-4,NA,TRBV4-1,NA
CASSIYSTGAGANVLTF,TGTGCCAGCTCTATCTATTCCACAGGGGCTGGGGCCAACGTCCTGACTTTC,TRBJ2-6,TRBD1,TRBV6-4,NA
CASSLDVGGPEETQYF,TGTGCCAGCAGCTTAGATGTGGGAGGGCCGGAAGAGACCCAGTACTTC,TRBJ2-5,TRBD2,TRBV11-2,NA
CASSLESRGQSPLHF,TGTGCCAGCAGCTTAGAGTCGAGGGGGCAATCACCCCTCCACTTT,TRBJ1-6,TRBD1,TRBV7-2,NA
CSVEDQLAGEGEQFF,TGCAGCGTTGAAGATCAGCTAGCGGGAGAGGGTGAGCAGTTCTTC,TRBJ2-1,TRBD2,TRBV29-1,NA
CASSRPIF,TGTGCCAGCTCACGACCTATCTTC,TRBJ1-2,NA,TRBV18,NA
CASSLAGQGGRTQYF,TGTGCCAGCAGCTTAGCTGGACAGGGAGGTCGTACGCAGTATTTT,TRBJ2-3,TRBD1,TRBV7-9,NA
CASSLALYNEQFF,TGTGCCAGCAGCTTAGCGCTATACAATGAGCAGTTCTTC,TRBJ2-1,NA,TRBV11-1,NA
CATSDPNRGGTDTQYF,TGTGCCACCAGTGACCCCAACAGGGGGGGGACAGATACGCAGTATTTT,TRBJ2-3,NA,TRBV24-1,NA
CASSLQGEDSPLHF,TGCGCCAGCAGCTTGCAAGGGGAGGATTCACCCCTCCACTTT,TRBJ1-6,NA,TRBV5-1,NA
CASSLGGNLNTEAFF,TGTGCCAGCAGCCTGGGGGGAAATCTGAACACTGAAGCTTTCTTT,TRBJ1-1,NA,TRBV7-9,NA
CASSIDLTGEQFF,TGTGCCAGTAGTATAGATCTAACCGGGGAGCAGTTCTTC,TRBJ2-1,NA,TRBV19,NA
CATSRGKGQGNQPQHF,TGTGCCACCAGCAGAGGTAAGGGGCAAGGCAATCAGCCCCAGCATTTT,TRBJ1-5,NA,TRBV15,NA
CASTNRESYNEQFF,TGTGCCAGCACCAACAGGGAATCCTACAATGAGCAGTTCTTC,TRBJ2-1,NA,TRBV7-9,once
CASSPLPRETQYF,TGTGCCAGCTCACCACTACCTCGAGAGACCCAGTACTTC,TRBJ2-5,NA,TRBV18,NA
CATSEPGTGIGDTQYF,TGTGCCACCAGTGAGCCCGGGACAGGAATCGGAGATACGCAGTATTTT,TRBJ2-3,TRBD1,TRBV24-1,NA
CASSMTGVYGYTF,TGTGCCAGTAGTATGACAGGGGTCTATGGCTACACCTTC,TRBJ1-2,TRBD1,TRBV19,NA
CASSLGTGVITGDTQYF,TGTGCCAGCAGCCTCGGGACAGGGGTCATCACAGGGGATACGCAGTATTTT,TRBJ2-3,TRBD1,TRBV7-6,once
CASSQELAKNIQYF,TGTGCCAGCAGCCAAGAACTAGCCAAAAACATTCAGTACTTC,TRBJ2-4,NA,TRBV3-1/TRBV3-2,many
CASSAPGTVGELFF,TGCGCCAGCAGTGCACCGGGGACGGTCGGGGAGCTGTTTTTT,TRBJ2-2,NA,TRBV10-1,NA
CASSLGSQGSEKLFF,TGTGCCAGCAGTCTTGGGTCCCAGGGAAGCGAAAAACTGTTTTTT,TRBJ1-4,NA,TRBV25-1,NA
CASRRGESGNTIYF,TGCGCCAGCAGACGAGGGGAGTCTGGAAACACCATATATTTT,TRBJ1-3,NA,TRBV5-1,NA
CASSSGAREKLFF,TGTGCCAGTAGCTCAGGGGCGCGGGAAAAACTGTTTTTT,TRBJ1-4,NA,TRBV19,NA
CASSSLGQGIGGYTF,TGCGCCAGCAGCTCCCTCGGGCAGGGAATAGGTGGCTACACCTTC,TRBJ1-2,NA,TRBV5-1,NA
CASKPGQETYNEQFF,TGTGCCAGCAAACCGGGACAGGAAACCTACAATGAGCAGTTCTTC,TRBJ2-1,TRBD1,TRBV19,NA
CASSFTSGVGEQYF,TGTGCCAGCAGCTTTACTAGCGGGGTTGGGGAGCAGTACTTC,TRBJ2-7,TRBD2,TRBV5-4,NA